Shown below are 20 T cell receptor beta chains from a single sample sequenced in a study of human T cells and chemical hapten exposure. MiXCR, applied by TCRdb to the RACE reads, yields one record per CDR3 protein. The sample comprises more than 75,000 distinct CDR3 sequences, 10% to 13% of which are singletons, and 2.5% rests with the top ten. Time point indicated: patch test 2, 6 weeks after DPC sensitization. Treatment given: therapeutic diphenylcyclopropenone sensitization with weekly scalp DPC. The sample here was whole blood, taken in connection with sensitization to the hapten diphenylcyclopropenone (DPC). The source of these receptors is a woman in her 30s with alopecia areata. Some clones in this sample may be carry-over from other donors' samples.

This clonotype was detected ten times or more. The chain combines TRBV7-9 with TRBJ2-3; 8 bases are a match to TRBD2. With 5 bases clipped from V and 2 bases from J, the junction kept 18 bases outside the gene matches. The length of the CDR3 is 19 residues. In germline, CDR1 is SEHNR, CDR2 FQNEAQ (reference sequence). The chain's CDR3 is CASSLTNKERGNNTDTQYF. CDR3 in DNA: TGTGCCAGCAGCCTCACGAATAAAGAGCGGGGGAATAACACAGATACGCAGTATTTT.

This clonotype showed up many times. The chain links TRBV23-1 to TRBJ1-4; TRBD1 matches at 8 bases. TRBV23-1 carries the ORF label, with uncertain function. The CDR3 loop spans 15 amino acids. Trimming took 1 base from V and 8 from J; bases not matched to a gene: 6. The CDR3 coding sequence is TGCGCCAGCAGTCAATGGACAGGGATAGGAGAAAAACTGTTTTTT. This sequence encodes CASSQWTGIGEKLFF.

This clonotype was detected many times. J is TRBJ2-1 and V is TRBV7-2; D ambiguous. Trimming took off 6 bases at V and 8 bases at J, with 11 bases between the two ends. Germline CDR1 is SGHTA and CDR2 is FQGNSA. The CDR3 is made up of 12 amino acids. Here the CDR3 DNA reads TGTGCCAGCAGTCGACGACACGATGAGCAGTTCTTC. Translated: CASSRRHDEQFF.

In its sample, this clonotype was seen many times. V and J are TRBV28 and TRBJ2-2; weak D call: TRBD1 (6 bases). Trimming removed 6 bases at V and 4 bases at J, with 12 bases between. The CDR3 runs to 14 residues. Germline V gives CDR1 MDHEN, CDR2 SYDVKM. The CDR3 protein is CASRATGITGELFF. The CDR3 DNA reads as TGTGCCAGCAGAGCCACAGGGATCACCGGGGAGCTGTTTTTT.

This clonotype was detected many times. The CDR3 spells CASSGRDGSASETQYF. Here the CDR3 DNA reads TGTGCCAGCAGTGGAAGGGACGGAAGTGCCTCCGAGACGCAGTATTTT. The rearrangement joins TRBV6-2 or TRBV6-3 to TRBJ2-3; D might be TRBD1 or TRBD2, each matching 5 bases. The CDR3 length is 16 residues. The V gene lost 5 bases and the J gene lost 9 bases, with 24 bases spanning the gap. Germline assignment: CDR1 MNHEY and CDR2 SVGEGT.

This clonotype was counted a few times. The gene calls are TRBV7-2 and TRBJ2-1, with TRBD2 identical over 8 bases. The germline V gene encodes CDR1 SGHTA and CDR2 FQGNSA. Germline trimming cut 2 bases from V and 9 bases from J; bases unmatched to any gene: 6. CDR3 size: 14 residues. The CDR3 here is CASSLQWAGGEQFF. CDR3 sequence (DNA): TGTGCCAGCAGCTTACAATGGGCGGGAGGTGAGCAGTTCTTC.

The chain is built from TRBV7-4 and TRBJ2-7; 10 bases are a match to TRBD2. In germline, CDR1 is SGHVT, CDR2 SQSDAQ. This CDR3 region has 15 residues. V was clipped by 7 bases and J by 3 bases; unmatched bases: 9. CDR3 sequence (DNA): TGTGCCAGCACCAGGACCGGACTAGCGGACTACGAGCAGTACTTC. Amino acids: CASTRTGLADYEQYF.

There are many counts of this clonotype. The CDR3 coding sequence is TGTGCCAGCCGGACTCTGCGGGACAGGGCTAGCGAGCAGTACTTC. Amino acid sequence: CASRTLRDRASEQYF. V is TRBV5-6 and J is TRBJ2-7, with TRBD1 matching over 9 bases. CDR1 is SGHDT, CDR2 YYEEEE, per germline. The CDR3 loop spans 15 amino acids. Losses at the gene ends were 7 bases for V and 6 bases for J; bases not matched to a gene: 14.

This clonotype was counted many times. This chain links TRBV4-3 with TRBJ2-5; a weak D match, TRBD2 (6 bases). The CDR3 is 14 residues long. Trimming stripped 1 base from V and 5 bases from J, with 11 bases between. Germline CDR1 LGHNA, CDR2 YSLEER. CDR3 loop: CASSQGGAWETQYF. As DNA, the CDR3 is TGCGCCAGCAGCCAAGGCGGGGCTTGGGAGACCCAGTACTTC.

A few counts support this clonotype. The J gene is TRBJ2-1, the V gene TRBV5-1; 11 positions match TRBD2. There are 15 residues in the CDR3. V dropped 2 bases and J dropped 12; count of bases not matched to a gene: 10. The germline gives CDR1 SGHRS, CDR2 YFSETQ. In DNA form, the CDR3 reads TGCGCCAGCAGCTTTGGGACTAGCGGCGTTGATGGGCAGTTCTTC. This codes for CASSFGTSGVDGQFF.

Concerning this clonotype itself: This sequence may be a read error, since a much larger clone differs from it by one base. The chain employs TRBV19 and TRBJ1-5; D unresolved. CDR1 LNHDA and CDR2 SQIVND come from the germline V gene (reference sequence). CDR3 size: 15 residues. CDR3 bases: TGTGCCAGTAGTCTCGACAACGATAGCAATCAGTCCCAGCATTTT. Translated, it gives CASSLDNDSNQSQHF.

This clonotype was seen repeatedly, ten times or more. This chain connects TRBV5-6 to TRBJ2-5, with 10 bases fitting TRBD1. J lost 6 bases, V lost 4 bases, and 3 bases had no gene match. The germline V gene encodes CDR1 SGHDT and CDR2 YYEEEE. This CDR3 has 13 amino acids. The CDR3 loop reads CASSRDRGQTQYF. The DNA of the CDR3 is TGTGCCAGCAGCCGGGACAGGGGACAGACCCAGTACTTC.

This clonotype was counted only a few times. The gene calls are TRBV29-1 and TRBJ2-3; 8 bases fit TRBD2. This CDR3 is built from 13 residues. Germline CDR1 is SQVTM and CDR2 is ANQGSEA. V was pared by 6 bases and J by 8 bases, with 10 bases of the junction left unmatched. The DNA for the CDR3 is TGCAGCGTGTTAGCGGGACATATAGCTACGCAGTATTTT. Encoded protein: CSVLAGHIATQYF.

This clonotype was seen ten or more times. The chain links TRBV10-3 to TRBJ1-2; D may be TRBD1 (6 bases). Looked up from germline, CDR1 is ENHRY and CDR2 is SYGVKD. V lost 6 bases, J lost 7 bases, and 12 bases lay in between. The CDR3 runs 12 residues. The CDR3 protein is CAIRGQQLGYTF. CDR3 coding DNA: TGTGCCATCAGAGGACAGCAACTTGGCTACACCTTC.

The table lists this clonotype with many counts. In nucleotides, the CDR3 is TGCAGCGTTAACCTAGGGGGCCTGAACACTGAAGCTTTCTTT. It yields the protein CSVNLGGLNTEAFF. The chain links TRBV29-1 to TRBJ1-1, with 7 bases aligning to TRBD1. CDR3 length equals 14 residues. Unmatched junction bases numbered 6, after V lost 5 bases and J lost 0 bases. The germline V gene has CDR1 SQVTM and CDR2 ANQGSEA.

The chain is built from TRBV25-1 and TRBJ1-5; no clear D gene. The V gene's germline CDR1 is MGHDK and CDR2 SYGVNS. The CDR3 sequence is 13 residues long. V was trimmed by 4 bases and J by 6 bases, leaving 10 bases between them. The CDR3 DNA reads TGTGCCAGCAGTGTATCGGGTACTCAGCCCCAGCATTTT. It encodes CASSVSGTQPQHF.

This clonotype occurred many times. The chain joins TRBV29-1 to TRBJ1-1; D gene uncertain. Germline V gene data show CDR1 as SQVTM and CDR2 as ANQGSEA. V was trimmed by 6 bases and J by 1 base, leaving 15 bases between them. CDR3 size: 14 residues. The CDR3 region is CSVGLIGPNTEAFF. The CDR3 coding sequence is TGCAGCGTCGGACTTATAGGGCCGAACACTGAAGCTTTCTTT.

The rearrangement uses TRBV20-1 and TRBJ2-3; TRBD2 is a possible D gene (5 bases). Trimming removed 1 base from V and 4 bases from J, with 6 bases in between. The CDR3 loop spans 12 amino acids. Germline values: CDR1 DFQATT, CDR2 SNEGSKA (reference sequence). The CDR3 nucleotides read TGCAGTGCTAGAGGGCGGGCAGATACGCAGTATTTT. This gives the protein CSARGRADTQYF.

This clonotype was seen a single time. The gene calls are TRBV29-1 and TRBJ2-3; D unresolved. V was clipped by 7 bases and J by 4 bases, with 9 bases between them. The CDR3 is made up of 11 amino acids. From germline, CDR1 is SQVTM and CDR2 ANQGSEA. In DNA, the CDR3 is TGCAGCGGACAAAACCCAGATACGCAGTATTTT. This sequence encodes CSGQNPDTQYF.

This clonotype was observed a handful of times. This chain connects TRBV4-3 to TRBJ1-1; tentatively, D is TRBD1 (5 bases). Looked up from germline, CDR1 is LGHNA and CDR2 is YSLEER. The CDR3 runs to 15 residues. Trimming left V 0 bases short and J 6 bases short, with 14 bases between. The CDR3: CASSQEGARGAEAFF. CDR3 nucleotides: TGCGCCAGCAGCCAAGAAGGCGCCCGGGGCGCTGAAGCTTTCTTT.